This TCR beta chain is from a study of tumour-infiltrating T cells in Burkitt lymphoma. At the level of the study: Productive clonality predicted overall and progression-free survival.

Assay: immunoSEQ multiplex PCR; the TCRdb copy retains only in-frame clones and omits some. The sample contains 7,700 or so clones, roughly 73% of which appear only once. The germline gives CDR1 SGHVS, CDR2 FNYEAQ. The CDR3 covers 14 residues. The clonotype comes from a human donor with diffuse large B-cell lymphoma. Sequences were obtained from tumor tissue. This chain uses TRBV7-6 with TRBJ2-5; either TRBD1 or TRBD2 may fit D (5 bases each). The J call may be mistaken, given a closer DNA end match to TRBJ2-7. The CDR3 region is CASSLEVGVYEQYF. The CDR3 nucleotides are TGTGCCAGCAGCTTAGAGGTGGGGGTTTACGAGCAGTACTTC.